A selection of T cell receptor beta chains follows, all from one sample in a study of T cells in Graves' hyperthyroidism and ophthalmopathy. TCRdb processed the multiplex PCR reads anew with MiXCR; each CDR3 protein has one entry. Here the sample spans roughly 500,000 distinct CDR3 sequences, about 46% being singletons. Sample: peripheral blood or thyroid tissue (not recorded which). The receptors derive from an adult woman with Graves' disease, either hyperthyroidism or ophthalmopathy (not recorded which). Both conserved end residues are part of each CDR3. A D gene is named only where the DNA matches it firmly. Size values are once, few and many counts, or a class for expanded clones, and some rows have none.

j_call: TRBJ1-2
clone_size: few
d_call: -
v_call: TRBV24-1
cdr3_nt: TGTGCCACCAGTGTAAGTGATTTCGGCTATGGCTACACCTTC
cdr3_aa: CATSVSDFGYGYTF

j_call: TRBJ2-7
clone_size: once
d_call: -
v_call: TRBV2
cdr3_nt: TGTGCCAGCAGTCCGCGGGGGCGTCAGAGCTCCTACGAGCAGTACTTC
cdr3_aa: CASSPRGRQSSYEQYF

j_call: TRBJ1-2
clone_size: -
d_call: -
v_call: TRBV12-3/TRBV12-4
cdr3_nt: TGTGCCAGCACCACGGGGACAAGCTATGGCTACACCTTC
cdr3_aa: CASTTGTSYGYTF

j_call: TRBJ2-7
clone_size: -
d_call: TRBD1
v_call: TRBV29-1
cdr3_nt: TGCAGCGACCGGGACAGGGGGCTCTACGAGCAGTACTTC
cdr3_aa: CSDRDRGLYEQYF

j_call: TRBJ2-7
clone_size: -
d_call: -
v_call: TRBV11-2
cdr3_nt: TGTGCCAGCAGACTAGGTCTAGGCCCCTACGAGCAGTACTTC
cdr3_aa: CASRLGLGPYEQYF

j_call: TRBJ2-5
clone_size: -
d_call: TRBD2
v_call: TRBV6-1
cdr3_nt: TGTGCCATCAGTGAAGCGGGAGCATCAGAGACCCAGTACTTC
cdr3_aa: CAISEAGASETQYF

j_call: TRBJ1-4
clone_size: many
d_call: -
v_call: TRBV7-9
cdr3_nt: TGTGCCAGCACCAGCGGCGGACTAAATGAAAAACTGTTTTTT
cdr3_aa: CASTSGGLNEKLFF

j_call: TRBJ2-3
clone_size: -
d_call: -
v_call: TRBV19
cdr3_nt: TGTGCCAGTAGTGGAGGGACCCCCGGCACAGATACGCAGTATTTT
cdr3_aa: CASSGGTPGTDTQYF

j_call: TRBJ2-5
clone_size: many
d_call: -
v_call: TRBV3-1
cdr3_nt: TGTGCCAGCAGCCAGAGGGGACAAGAGACCCAGTACTTC
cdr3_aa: CASSQRGQETQYF

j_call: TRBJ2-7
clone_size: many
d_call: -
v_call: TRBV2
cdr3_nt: TGTGCCAGCAACCGGGACACCGGAGAGCAGTACTTC
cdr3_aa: CASNRDTGEQYF

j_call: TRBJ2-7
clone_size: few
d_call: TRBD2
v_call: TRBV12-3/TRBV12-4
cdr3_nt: TGTGCCAGCAGTTTATCTAGCGGCGAAGGTCGTGAGCAGTACTTC
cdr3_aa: CASSLSSGEGREQYF

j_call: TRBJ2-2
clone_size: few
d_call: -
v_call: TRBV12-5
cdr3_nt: TGTGCTAGTCGGGGGCCTTTGAACACCGGGGAGCTGTTTTTT
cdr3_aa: CASRGPLNTGELFF

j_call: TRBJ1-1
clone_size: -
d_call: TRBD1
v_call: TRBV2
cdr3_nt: TGTGCCAGCAGTGAAAGCAGGGGGAGCACTGAAGCTTTCTTT
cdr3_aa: CASSESRGSTEAFF

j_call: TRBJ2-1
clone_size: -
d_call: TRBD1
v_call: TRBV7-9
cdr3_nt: TGTGCCAGCAGCTTAGCAAGGACAGGGGACGAGCAGTTCTTC
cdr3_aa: CASSLARTGDEQFF

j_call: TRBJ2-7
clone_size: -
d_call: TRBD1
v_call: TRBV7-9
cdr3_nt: TGTGCCAGCAGTCCCTACGGACAGGGGGCGAGCTCCTACGAGCAGTACTTC
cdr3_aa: CASSPYGQGASSYEQYF

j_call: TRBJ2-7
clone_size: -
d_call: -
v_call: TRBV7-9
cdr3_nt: TGTGCCAGCAGTCACAGGGCAATCTACGAGCAGTACTTC
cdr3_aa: CASSHRAIYEQYF

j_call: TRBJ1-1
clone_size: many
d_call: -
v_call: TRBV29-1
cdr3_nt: TGCAGCGTTGACCAGCAGAACACTGAAGCTTTCTTT
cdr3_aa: CSVDQQNTEAFF

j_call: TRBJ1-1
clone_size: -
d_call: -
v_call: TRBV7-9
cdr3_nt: TGCGCCAGCAGCCAAGAGGGCGGTAGGAACACTGAAGCTTTCTTT
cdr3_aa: CASSQEGGRNTEAFF

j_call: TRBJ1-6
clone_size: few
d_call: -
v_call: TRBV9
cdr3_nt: TGTGCCAGCAGCGTAGGCGCAATTAATTCACCCCTCCACTTT
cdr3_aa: CASSVGAINSPLHF

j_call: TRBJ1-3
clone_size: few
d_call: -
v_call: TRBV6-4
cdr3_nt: TGTGCCAGCAGTGGACAGGTCTCTGGAAACACCATATATTTT
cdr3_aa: CASSGQVSGNTIYF

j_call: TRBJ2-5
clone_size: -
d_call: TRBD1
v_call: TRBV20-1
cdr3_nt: TGCAGTGCTCGCCCCCGACAGGGGCAAGAGACCCAGTACTTC
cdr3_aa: CSARPRQGQETQYF

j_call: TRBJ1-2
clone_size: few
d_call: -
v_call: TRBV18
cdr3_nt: TGTGCCAACTCACCAGACAGGAGTGTCCCCGGCTACACCTTC
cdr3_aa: CANSPDRSVPGYTF